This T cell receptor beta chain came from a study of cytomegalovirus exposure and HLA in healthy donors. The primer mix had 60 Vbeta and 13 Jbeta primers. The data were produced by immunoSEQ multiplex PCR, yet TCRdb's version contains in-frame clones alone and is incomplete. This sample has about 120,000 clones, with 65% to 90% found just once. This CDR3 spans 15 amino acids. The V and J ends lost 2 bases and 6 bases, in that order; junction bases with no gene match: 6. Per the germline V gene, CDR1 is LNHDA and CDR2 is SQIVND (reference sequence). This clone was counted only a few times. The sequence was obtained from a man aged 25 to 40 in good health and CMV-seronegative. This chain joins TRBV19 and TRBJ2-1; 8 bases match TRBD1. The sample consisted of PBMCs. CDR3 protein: CASSIIPGQANEQFF. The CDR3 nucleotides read TGTGCCAGTAGTATAATACCGGGACAGGCCAATGAGCAGTTCTTC. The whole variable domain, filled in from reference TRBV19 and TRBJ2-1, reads DGGITQSPKYLFRKEGQNVTLSCEQNLNHDAMYWYRQDPGQGLRLIYYSQIVNDFQKGDIAEGYSVSREKKESFPLTVTSAQKNPTAFYLCASSIIPGQANEQFFGPGTRLTVL.